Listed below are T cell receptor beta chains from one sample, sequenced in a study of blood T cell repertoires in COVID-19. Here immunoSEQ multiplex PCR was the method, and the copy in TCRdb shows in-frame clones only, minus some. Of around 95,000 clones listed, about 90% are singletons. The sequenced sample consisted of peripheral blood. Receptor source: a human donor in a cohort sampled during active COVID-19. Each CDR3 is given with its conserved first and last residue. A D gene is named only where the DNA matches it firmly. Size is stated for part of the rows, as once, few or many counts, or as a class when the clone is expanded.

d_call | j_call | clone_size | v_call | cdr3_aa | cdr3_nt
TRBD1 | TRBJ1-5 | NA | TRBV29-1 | CSVGGGQGAGQPQHF | TGCAGCGTTGGAGGGGGACAGGGGGCAGGTCAGCCCCAGCATTTT
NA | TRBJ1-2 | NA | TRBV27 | CASRAAGGANYGYTF | TGTGCCAGCAGGGCGGCGGGGGGGGCTAACTATGGCTACACCTTC
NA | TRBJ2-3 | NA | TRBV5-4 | CASSRSGGGSDTQYF | TGTGCCAGCAGCCGCTCGGGGGGCGGATCAGATACGCAGTATTTT
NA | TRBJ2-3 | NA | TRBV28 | CASVKGTDTQYF | TGTGCCAGCGTAAAGGGGACAGATACGCAGTATTTT
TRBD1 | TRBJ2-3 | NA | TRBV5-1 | CASSLEGQGQGDTQYF | TGCGCCAGCAGCTTGGAAGGACAGGGGCAAGGAGATACGCAGTATTTT
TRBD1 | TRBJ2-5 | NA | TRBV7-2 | CASSTTTGVETQYF | TGTGCCAGCAGCACAACGACAGGGGTAGAGACCCAGTACTTC
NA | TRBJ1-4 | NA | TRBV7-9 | CASSLSGQTNEKLFF | TGTGCCAGCAGCTTAAGTGGGCAGACTAATGAAAAACTGTTTTTT
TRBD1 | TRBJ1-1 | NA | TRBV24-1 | CATSDSGTGGTEAFF | TGTGCCACCAGTGATTCGGGGACAGGGGGCACTGAAGCTTTCTTT
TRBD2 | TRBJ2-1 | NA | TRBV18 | CASSDERTSRNEQFF | TGTGCCAGCTCGGATGAGCGGACTAGCAGGAATGAGCAGTTCTTC
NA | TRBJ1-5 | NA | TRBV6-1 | CASSEVQAGGNQPQHF | TGTGCCAGCAGTGAAGTCCAGGCTGGCGGGAATCAGCCCCAGCATTTT
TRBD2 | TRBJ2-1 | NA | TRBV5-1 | CASSLEGLVGEQFF | TGCGCCAGCAGCTTGGAGGGACTAGTTGGTGAGCAGTTCTTC
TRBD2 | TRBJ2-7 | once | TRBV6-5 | CASSYSGSGSWYEQYF | TGTGCCAGCAGTTACTCGGGTAGCGGGAGTTGGTACGAGCAGTACTTC
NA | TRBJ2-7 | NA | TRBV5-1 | CASSPDREKYVYEQYF | TGCGCCAGCAGCCCCGACCGGGAAAAGTACGTCTACGAGCAGTACTTC
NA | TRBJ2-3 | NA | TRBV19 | CASRLLGAGGTDTQYF | TGTGCCAGTAGATTACTAGGGGCAGGGGGCACAGATACGCAGTATTTT
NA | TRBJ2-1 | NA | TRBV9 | CASSTSFSGDEQFF | TGTGCCAGCAGCACAAGCTTCTCAGGGGATGAGCAGTTCTTC
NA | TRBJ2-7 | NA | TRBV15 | CATSREGGSYEQYF | TGTGCCACCAGCAGAGAAGGGGGTTCCTACGAGCAGTACTTC
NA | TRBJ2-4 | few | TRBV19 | CASSAVAKNIQYF | TGTGCCAGTAGTGCAGTAGCCAAAAACATTCAGTACTTC
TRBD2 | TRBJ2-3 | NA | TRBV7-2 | CASSASGSSTDTQYF | TGTGCCAGCAGCGCTAGCGGGAGTAGCACAGATACGCAGTATTTT
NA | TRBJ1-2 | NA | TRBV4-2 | CASSQDQGSYGYTF | TGTGCCAGCAGCCAAGACCAGGGGTCCTATGGCTACACCTTC
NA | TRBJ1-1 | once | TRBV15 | CATSRRGGDTEAFF | TGTGCCACCAGCAGGAGGGGGGGGGACACTGAAGCTTTCTTT
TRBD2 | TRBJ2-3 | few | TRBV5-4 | CASSLARSSGREDTQYF | TGTGCCAGCAGCTTGGCCAGAAGTAGCGGGAGGGAAGATACGCAGTATTTT
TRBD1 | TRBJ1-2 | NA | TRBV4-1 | CASSQSRQGAGGYTF | TGCGCCAGCAGCCAATCGAGGCAGGGGGCGGGTGGCTACACCTTC
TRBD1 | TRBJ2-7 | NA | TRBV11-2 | CASSLGRGSIEQYF | TGTGCCAGCAGCTTAGGCAGGGGGTCAATCGAGCAGTACTTC
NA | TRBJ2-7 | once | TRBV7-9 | CASSHRASYEQYF | TGTGCCAGCAGCCACAGGGCCTCCTACGAGCAGTACTTC
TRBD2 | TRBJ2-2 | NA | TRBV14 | CASSQGLAGVRTGELFF | TGTGCCAGCAGCCAAGGCCTAGCGGGAGTTAGAACCGGGGAGCTGTTTTTT
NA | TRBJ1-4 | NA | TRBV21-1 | CASSNRDTGTNEKLFF | TGTGCCAGCAGCAACCGGGACACTGGAACTAATGAAAAACTGTTTTTT
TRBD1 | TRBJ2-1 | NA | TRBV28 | CATETRDSQYNEQFF | TGTGCCACCGAAACCCGGGACAGTCAATACAATGAGCAGTTCTTC
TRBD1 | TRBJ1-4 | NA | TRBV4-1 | CASSQRGPGQGIPTNEKLFF | TGCGCCAGCAGCCAAAGGGGCCCGGGACAGGGGATACCAACTAATGAAAAACTGTTTTTT
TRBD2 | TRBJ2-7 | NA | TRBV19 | CASSIATSGRAFYEQYF | TGTGCCAGTAGTATAGCGACTAGCGGGAGGGCGTTCTACGAGCAGTACTTC